This T cell receptor beta chain is from a study of T cells after yellow fever vaccination. Germline assignment: CDR1 LGHDT and CDR2 YNNKEL (reference sequence). V was clipped by 0 bases and J by 5 bases, with 10 bases between them. The CDR3 totals 14 residues. Using its own MiXCR run on the 5' RACE reads, TCRdb lists one record per CDR3 protein. The table includes around 250,000 distinct CDR3 sequences, roughly 5.6% detected once. Findings of the study overall: Reappearance after the booster was seen for most primary-vaccination clones, at around 95% CD4 and 75% to 90% CD8. CD4 and CD8 compartments shared a small share of clonotypes. There was a possibility that FACS-sorted repertoires contained abundant clonotypes contaminating from the bulk population.

This clonotype was observed a handful of times. Antigen unknown. Here the sequenced sample was CD4+ T cells sorted from PBMCs, taken on the day of the yellow fever booster vaccination. The chain joins TRBV3-1 to TRBJ1-1, with D unresolved. The TCR comes from a man younger than 35 who received the YFV17D yellow fever vaccine. The CDR3 DNA follows: TGTGCCAGCAGCCAAGATCCAGGCTCTACTGAAGCTTTCTTT. It translates to CASSQDPGSTEAFF.